The text below deals with one TCR beta chain. What it binds is unknown. The data belong to a study of T cells expressing NK-cell markers. About the research overall: Just one sequenced donor of eight was HCMV-seronegative, while seven were seropositive. Regarding the study as a whole: A handful of donors showed these clonotypes also leading the CD3+CD56-NKG2C+ fraction. Questions lingered over whether expanded NKG2C+ T cell clones were HCMV-specific.

Researchers built TCR beta cDNA using 5'RACE template switching with UMIs. No DNA is given; TCRdb re-called the 5' RACE reads and lists each CDR3 protein once. The sample includes roughly 350,000 distinct CDR3 sequences. CDR3 length: 15 amino acids. This chain links TRBV12-3 or TRBV12-4 with TRBJ2-2; TCRdb indicates TRBD1, and absent DNA this call remains unverified. Material: blood T cells: a sorted CD56 or NKG2C T cell subset, CD4+ or CD8+ T cells, or bulk PBMC T cells (not recorded which). The TCR sequence derives from a man between 18 and 69 years old in good health. The CDR3 spells CASRGGLKNTGELFF.